These 12 T cell receptor beta chains originate from one sample sequenced in a study of blood T cell repertoires in COVID-19. Clones were sequenced by immunoSEQ multiplex PCR, and TCRdb holds only the in-frame ones, with some missing. The sample holds roughly 77,000 clones; 60% to 80% are singletons and the top ten take 8.5% to 10%. Sequenced input: peripheral blood. These receptors originate from a human donor in a cohort sampled during active COVID-19.

This clone was seen just once. V and J are TRBV28 and TRBJ1-2; maybe TRBD1 (6 bases). The CDR3 extends over 12 amino acids. Trimming took 7 bases from V and 3 from J, leaving 9 bases between them. Looked up from germline, CDR1 is MDHEN and CDR2 is SYDVKM. The CDR3 nucleotides read TGTGCCAGCATACAGGGAGACTATGGCTACACCTTC. Its protein is CASIQGDYGYTF.

This clone was observed a handful of times. This chain joins TRBV18 and TRBJ1-1; D gene uncertain. Germline V gene sequence: CDR1 KGHSH, CDR2 LQKENI. CDR3 length equals 15 residues. Trimming took 1 base from V and 1 from J, leaving 10 bases between them. CDR3 coding DNA: TGTGCCAGCTCACCACGGGAGGGCAGGAACACTGAAGCTTTCTTT. Translation gives CASSPREGRNTEAFF.

This chain joins TRBV18 and TRBJ2-5, with 7 bases aligning to TRBD1. The CDR3 consists of 14 residues. Looked up from germline, CDR1 is KGHSH and CDR2 is LQKENI. The junction had 1 base not matched to a gene; V was cut back by 3 bases and J by 0 bases. The CDR3 DNA reads TGTGCCAGCTCACCGGGACAGTACCAAGAGACCCAGTACTTC. It codes for CASSPGQYQETQYF.

The chain employs TRBV5-5 and TRBJ2-7, with TRBD1 identical over 8 bases. Per germline, CDR1 SGHKS and CDR2 YYEKEE (reference sequence). This CDR3 has 14 amino acids. Germline trimming cut 4 bases from V and 0 bases from J; bases unmatched to any gene: 3. The CDR3: CASSEQGASYEQYF. The CDR3 DNA follows: TGTGCCAGCAGCGAGCAGGGGGCCTCCTACGAGCAGTACTTC.

The table lists this clone with a few counts. The gene calls are TRBV4-3 and TRBJ1-2; 9 bases agree with TRBD1. V shed 4 bases and J 7 bases; nucleotides not matched to a gene: 10. This CDR3 region has 15 residues. The germline V gene encodes CDR1 LGHNA and CDR2 YSLEER. Here the CDR3 DNA reads TGCGCCAGCAGCCTCGGACAGGGGAGGTCGGGTGGCTACACCTTC. This translates into CASSLGQGRSGGYTF.

This clone has a handful of counts. V gene TRBV9 combines with J gene TRBJ1-3; possible D gene TRBD1, 6 bases. The V gene's germline CDR1 is SGDLS and CDR2 YYNGEE. The CDR3 is 16 amino acids. The germline V and J ends were trimmed by 3 bases and 0 bases, with 13 bases remaining between them. This chain's CDR3 is CASSEGDGLSGNTIYF. CDR3 nucleotides: TGTGCCAGCAGCGAGGGGGACGGACTCTCTGGAAACACCATATATTTT.

The chain links TRBV18 to TRBJ1-2; no definite D call. V lost 1 base to trimming and J lost 5 bases, with 5 bases between them. From germline, CDR1 is KGHSH and CDR2 LQKENI. The CDR3 extends over 12 amino acids. For the CDR3, the DNA is TGTGCCAGCTCACCACAGGAGTATGGCTACACCTTC. Translating gives CASSPQEYGYTF.

This chain joins TRBV28 and TRBJ1-4; D unclear. This CDR3 is built from 13 residues. The V end lost 7 bases, the J end lost 16 bases, and 22 bases lay between the germline ends. CDR1 MDHEN and CDR2 SYDVKM come from the germline V gene. This chain's CDR3 is CASTASPGRNPFF. The DNA for the CDR3 is TGTGCCAGCACCGCCTCGCCAGGCCGGAATCCGTTTTTT.

This clone was recorded once. This sequence joins TRBV11-3 and TRBJ2-7; TRBD1 agrees at 10 bases. After removal of 5 bases from V and 4 bases from J, the junction contained 8 bases not matched to a gene. The CDR3 extends over 15 amino acids. From germline, CDR1 is SGHNT and CDR2 YENEEA. For the CDR3, the DNA is TGTGCCAGCAGCCCAGGGAGGGACAGGGGATACGAGCAGTACTTC. This codes for CASSPGRDRGYEQYF.

The genes are TRBV19 and TRBJ2-3, with 7 bases that match TRBD1. The CDR3 covers 14 residues. The junction had 6 bases not matched to a gene; V was cut back by 3 bases and J by 6 bases. Germline assignment: CDR1 LNHDA and CDR2 SQIVND (reference sequence). The CDR3 nucleotides are TGTGCCAGTAGTATTGGACAGGAAAGGGATACGCAGTATTTT. As protein: CASSIGQERDTQYF.

The V and J genes are TRBV5-1 and TRBJ1-5, with 8 nucleotides matching TRBD1. The V and J ends lost 1 base and 0 bases, in that order; junction bases with no gene match: 9. Germline CDR1 reads SGHRS; CDR2 reads YFSETQ. The CDR3 contains 18 residues. In DNA form, the CDR3 reads TGCGCCAGCAGCTTGTCCCCCAGGGGGCCAAATAGCAATCAGCCCCAGCATTTT. It translates to CASSLSPRGPNSNQPQHF.

The chain has TRBV5-4 and TRBJ2-7, with TRBD1 identical over 7 bases. The CDR3 runs 14 residues. V lost 2 bases, J lost 1 base, and 3 bases stayed unmatched. Per the germline V gene, CDR1 is SGHNT and CDR2 is YYREEE (reference sequence). CDR3 coding DNA: TGTGCCAGCAGCTTACAGGGGCAGTCCTACGAGCAGTACTTC. Translating gives CASSLQGQSYEQYF.